Following are 13 T cell receptor beta chains from one sample sequenced in a study of cytomegalovirus exposure and HLA in healthy donors. This table comes from immunoSEQ multiplex PCR, and its TCRdb copy is limited to in-frame clones, with some not included. The sample has around 190,000 clones; around 85% are singletons. The material sequenced was PBMCs. All receptors derive from a young man in good health and CMV-seropositive.

J is TRBJ2-7 and V is TRBV28, with 7 bases aligning to TRBD1. V lost 6 bases and J lost 0; bases outside the gene matches: 11. This CDR3 has 16 amino acids. Per the germline V gene, CDR1 is MDHEN and CDR2 is SYDVKM. CDR3: CASSLTGSSTSYEQYF. The CDR3 DNA sequence: TGTGCCAGCAGCTTGACAGGGTCCTCCACCTCCTACGAGCAGTACTTC.

This rearrangement joins TRBV2 to TRBJ2-5; weak D call: TRBD2 (5 bases). The CDR3 totals 15 residues. Trimming stripped 7 bases from V and 6 bases from J, with 21 bases between. Germline V gives CDR1 SNHLY, CDR2 FYNNEI. The CDR3 nucleotides read TGTGCCAGCATGCATAGGCAGGCGGGTCGGCAGACCCAGTACTTC. This encodes CASMHRQAGRQTQYF.

The V call is TRBV30, the J call TRBJ1-4, with 7 bases matching TRBD1. Germline lookup yields CDR1 GTSNPN and CDR2 SVGIG (reference sequence). After removal of 3 bases from V and 11 bases from J, the junction contained 15 bases not matched to a gene. CDR3 length: 15 amino acids. CDR3 region: CAWRTGSGTVVKLFF. The CDR3 nucleotides read TGTGCCTGGAGGACCGGATCCGGGACAGTGGTCAAACTGTTTTTT.

Here the CDR3 reads CASSLRGTGFRSYEQYF. The CDR3 region has the DNA TGTGCCAGCAGCCTCAGAGGGACAGGGTTTAGGTCCTACGAGCAGTACTTC. V gene TRBV5-4 combines with J gene TRBJ2-7; 9 nucleotides align to TRBD1. The CDR3 is made up of 17 amino acids. V trimming: 4 bases; J trimming: 1 base; junction bases outside the gene matches: 12. Germline loops: CDR1 SGHNT, CDR2 YYREEE (reference sequence).

This chain links TRBV6-4 with TRBJ2-6, with D maybe TRBD1 (6 bases). Germline-derived CDR1 and CDR2 are MRHNA and SNTAGT. The CDR3 is 14 residues long. Deletions cut 11 bases from V and 1 base from J, with 12 bases between. CDR3 region: CAPPGQSGANVLTF. DNA for the CDR3: TGTGCCCCCCCTGGACAGTCTGGGGCCAACGTCCTGACTTTC.

The rearrangement joins TRBV5-4 to TRBJ1-6; 9 bases map to TRBD1. CDR1 is SGHNT and CDR2 is YYREEE in the germline V gene (reference sequence). This CDR3 comprises 16 residues. The V segment lost 0 bases and the J segment 6 bases; nucleotides outside the gene matches: 4. The CDR3 is CASSLGGTGINSPLHF. The CDR3, as DNA: TGTGCCAGCAGCTTGGGAGGGACAGGGATTAATTCACCCCTCCACTTT.

J is TRBJ2-7 and V is TRBV10-1; D may be TRBD2 (5 bases). The CDR3 totals 14 residues. Deletions cut 0 bases from V and 3 bases from J, with 9 bases between. Germline V gene sequence: CDR1 WNHNN, CDR2 SYGVQD (reference sequence). The CDR3 reads CASSESESGYEQYF. CDR3 sequence (DNA): TGCGCCAGCAGTGAGTCGGAGAGCGGCTACGAGCAGTACTTC.

The chain uses TRBV28 and TRBJ2-7; maybe TRBD1 (5 bases). V was cut by 2 bases and J by 1 base, with 12 bases left in between. Per the germline V gene, CDR1 is MDHEN and CDR2 is SYDVKM. This CDR3 spans 15 amino acids. CDR3 in DNA: TGTGCCAGCAGTTTAATGCGAAGGGGTTCCTACGAGCAGTACTTC. Its protein is CASSLMRRGSYEQYF. Full variable domain (remainder filled in from reference TRBV28 and TRBJ2-7): DVKVTQSSRYLVKRTGEKVFLECVQDMDHENMFWYRQDPGLGLRLIYFSYDVKMKEKGDIPEGYSVSREKKERFSLILESASTNQTSMYLCASSLMRRGSYEQYFGPGTRLTVT.

The V gene is TRBV4-1, the J gene TRBJ2-7, with D maybe TRBD2 (5 bases). CDR3 size: 14 residues. The V gene lost 0 bases and the J gene lost 4 bases, with 10 bases spanning the gap. The V gene's germline CDR1 is MGHRA and CDR2 YSYEKL. The CDR3 DNA sequence: TGCGCCAGCAGCCAAGAAAGCCTAGCTTACGAGCAGTACTTC. It is translated as CASSQESLAYEQYF.

V and J are TRBV7-2 and TRBJ2-7; 7 bases line up with TRBD1. The germline CDR1 and CDR2 sequences are SGHTA and FQGNSA. The CDR3 sequence is 13 residues long. V gave up 5 bases and J gave up 6 bases; unmatched junction bases: 7. The CDR3 spells CASSGQTGAEQYF. The CDR3 DNA sequence: TGTGCCAGCAGCGGACAAACAGGGGCCGAGCAGTACTTC. Combining the CDR3 with reference TRBV7-2 and TRBJ2-7 gives the whole variable domain GAGVSQSPSNKVTEKGKDVELRCDPISGHTALYWYRQSLGQGLEFLIYFQGNSAPDKSGLPSDRFSAERTGGSVSTLTIQRTQQEDSAVYLCASSGQTGAEQYFGPGTRLTVT.

The chain couples TRBV20-1 to TRBJ1-1; D gene ambiguous. Germline assignment: CDR1 DFQATT and CDR2 SNEGSKA (reference sequence). The CDR3 is 10 amino acids. The V end was cut by 6 bases, the J end by 7 bases, with 9 bases between. The CDR3 sequence: CSAHRVEAFF. CDR3 DNA: TGCAGTGCCCACAGAGTTGAAGCTTTCTTT.

V gene TRBV7-9 combines with J gene TRBJ2-1, with 9 positions matching TRBD2. The CDR3 is 16 residues long. The germline V gene has CDR1 SEHNR and CDR2 FQNEAQ (reference sequence). Unmatched junction bases numbered 9, after V lost 1 base and J lost 8 bases. The DNA for the CDR3 is TGTGCCAGCAGCTTAGATGGTAGCGGGAGCCTCCATGAGCAGTTCTTC. The encoded protein is CASSLDGSGSLHEQFF.

V is TRBV2 and J is TRBJ2-1; 11 bases are a match to TRBD1. CDR1 SNHLY and CDR2 FYNNEI come from the germline V gene. V trimming: 4 bases; J trimming: 3 bases; junction bases outside the gene matches: 2. The CDR3 is 15 residues long. CDR3 amino acids: CASSVGTGGYNEQFF. The CDR3 DNA follows: TGTGCCAGCAGTGTTGGGACAGGGGGCTACAATGAGCAGTTCTTC.